The 5 T cell receptor beta chains presented below share a single source sample, sequenced in a study of T cells after yellow fever vaccination. From the 5' RACE reads, TCRdb called clonotypes with MiXCR, one entry per CDR3 protein. The data show approximately 330,000 distinct CDR3 sequences, around 13% seen once. Sequenced here: CD4+ T cells sorted from PBMCs, sampled 15 days after the yellow fever booster vaccination. The receptors shown here come from a man aged 18 to 35 who received the YFV17D yellow fever vaccine.

The chain uses TRBV27 and TRBJ2-2; TRBD2 matches at 10 bases. The CDR3 totals 19 residues. The germline V gene encodes CDR1 MNHEY and CDR2 SMNVEV (reference sequence). With V trimmed by 6 bases and J by 4 bases, 17 bases remained unmatched. The CDR3 loop reads CASSASGTSASSSTGELFF. DNA of the CDR3: TGTGCCAGCAGCGCCTCCGGGACTAGCGCTTCGTCGAGCACCGGGGAGCTGTTTTTT.

This clonotype was counted only a few times. The chain uses TRBV12-3 or TRBV12-4 and TRBJ2-7; 12 bases map to TRBD2. V lost 6 bases and J lost 2; bases outside the gene matches: 5. CDR3 length: 15 residues. The CDR3 region is CASRAGLAGAYEQYF. The CDR3 bases are TGTGCCAGCAGAGCGGGACTAGCGGGTGCCTACGAGCAGTACTTC.

This rearrangement joins TRBV6-2 or TRBV6-3 to TRBJ2-2, with 7 bases lining up with TRBD1. The CDR3 runs 16 residues. Per the germline V gene, CDR1 is MNHEY and CDR2 is SVGEGT. J lost 1 base, V lost 2 bases, and 4 bases had no gene match. The CDR3 loop is CASSYLWTGNTGELFF. CDR3 in DNA: TGTGCCAGCAGTTACCTGTGGACAGGGAACACCGGGGAGCTGTTTTTT.

The V call is TRBV3-1, the J call TRBJ1-1, with D perhaps matching TRBD1 (6 bases). The ends were cut back, 4 bases at V and 2 bases at J, with 11 bases in the middle. This CDR3 is built from 14 residues. Germline loops: CDR1 LGHDT, CDR2 YNNKEL (reference sequence). The CDR3 nucleotides read TGTGCCAGCAGCCGACAACAGGGTAACACTGAAGCTTTCTTT. As protein: CASSRQQGNTEAFF. The complete variable domain, with remaining parts taken from reference TRBV3-1 and TRBJ1-1, reads DTAVSQTPKYLVTQMGNDKSIKCEQNLGHDTMYWYKQDSKKFLKIMFSYNNKELIINETVPNRFSPKSPDKAHLNLHINSLELGDSAVYFCASSRQQGNTEAFFGQGTRLTVV.

This CDR3 is CASSTQGQTQYF. The DNA of the CDR3 is TGTGCCAGTAGTACTCAGGGGCAGACCCAGTACTTC. The rearrangement links TRBV19 to TRBJ2-5, with D possibly TRBD1 on 6 matching bases. This CDR3 is built from 12 residues. The V end lost 4 bases, the J end lost 6 bases, and 9 bases lay between the germline ends. In germline, CDR1 is LNHDA, CDR2 SQIVND (reference sequence).